The 14 T cell receptor beta chains below were found in one sample sequenced in a study of blood T cell repertoires in COVID-19. The method was immunoSEQ multiplex PCR; TCRdb's version includes in-frame clones alone and lacks a portion of them. The table records fewer than 80,000 clones, more than 60% of them present only once. The source material was peripheral blood. Receptor source: a man aged 55 to 69 with acute or convalescent COVID-19.

The rearrangement joins TRBV25-1 to TRBJ1-6, with TRBD1 identical over 9 bases. CDR1 is MGHDK, CDR2 SYGVNS, per germline. The CDR3 is 15 residues long. After removal of 6 bases from V and 9 bases from J, the junction contained 9 bases not matched to a gene. CDR3 loop: CASSQDRGGRSPLHF. Here the CDR3 DNA reads TGTGCCAGCAGCCAGGACAGGGGCGGGCGTTCACCCCTCCACTTT. The entire variable domain, with the rest obtained from reference TRBV25-1 and TRBJ1-6, is as follows: EADIYQTPRYLVIGTGKKITLECSQTMGHDKMYWYQQDPGMELHLIHYSYGVNSTEKGDLSSESTVSRIRTEHFPLTLESARPSHTSQYLCASSQDRGGRSPLHFGNGTRLTVT.

CDR3: CASSLVGGNEQFF. Written as DNA, the CDR3 is TGTGCCAGCAGTTTAGTGGGGGGGAATGAGCAGTTCTTC. This sequence joins TRBV12-3 or TRBV12-4 and TRBJ2-1, with 7 nucleotides matching TRBD2. The CDR3 is made up of 13 amino acids. V was clipped by 1 base and J by 7 bases; unmatched bases: 1.

The chain has TRBV6-5 and TRBJ1-3; TRBD1 is a possible D gene (6 bases). The ends were cut back, 8 bases at V and 2 bases at J, with 16 bases in the middle. The CDR3 runs 15 residues. The germline V gene has CDR1 MNHEY and CDR2 SVGAGI. CDR3 DNA sequence: TGTGCCAGCGGGGGCGACGTACTGACTGGAAACACCATATATTTT. It encodes CASGGDVLTGNTIYF.

The rearrangement uses TRBV19 and TRBJ1-4; D ambiguous. Germline V gene lookup returns CDR1 LNHDA and CDR2 SQIVND (reference sequence). Deletions cut 3 bases from V and 2 bases from J, with 10 bases between. The CDR3 runs to 15 residues. CDR3 sequence reads: CASSMNQATNEKLFF. CDR3 bases: TGTGCCAGTAGTATGAATCAGGCGACTAATGAAAAACTGTTTTTT.

This rearrangement joins TRBV6-6 to TRBJ2-5; D unclear. Germline V gene lookup returns CDR1 MNHNY and CDR2 SVGAGI (reference sequence). The CDR3 is made up of 15 amino acids. Trimming took 2 bases from V and 4 from J, leaving 14 bases between them. DNA of the CDR3: TGTGCCAGCAGTTACCTCCCTAGTCTCCGAGAGACCCAGTACTTC. As protein: CASSYLPSLRETQYF.

This chain uses TRBV4-1 with TRBJ2-5; 9 bases fit TRBD2. CDR1 and CDR2 (germline): MGHRA, YSYEKL. This CDR3 is built from 15 residues. Germline trimming cut 4 bases from V and 3 bases from J; bases unmatched to any gene: 6. The CDR3 loop is CASSRPTSGKETQYF. In DNA form, the CDR3 reads TGCGCCAGCAGCCGCCCGACTAGCGGAAAAGAGACCCAGTACTTC.

The chain carries TRBV2 and TRBJ1-4; 11 bases are a match to TRBD1. Looked up from germline, CDR1 is SNHLY and CDR2 is FYNNEI. V dropped 8 bases and J dropped 6; count of bases not matched to a gene: 5. The CDR3 runs to 14 residues. CDR3 sequence reads: CASLRDRGDEKLFF. The CDR3 coding sequence is TGTGCCAGCCTCCGGGACAGGGGGGATGAAAAACTGTTTTTT.

This rearrangement joins TRBV7-9 to TRBJ2-2; 9 bases line up with TRBD1. The V gene end was trimmed by 6 bases and the J gene end by 7 bases; junction bases not matched to a gene: 12. This CDR3 is 16 amino acids long. CDR1 is SEHNR and CDR2 is FQNEAQ in the germline V gene (reference sequence). DNA for the CDR3: TGTGCCAGCAGGGATCCCGGGACAGGGTCTAGCGGGGAGCTGTTTTTT. This codes for CASRDPGTGSSGELFF.

V usage is TRBV6-1 and J usage is TRBJ1-1, with D uncertain. In germline, CDR1 is MNHNS, CDR2 SASEGT. V was pared by 2 bases and J by 6 bases, with 10 bases between. There are 13 residues in the CDR3. The CDR3 loop is CASSEWREAEAFF. The DNA for the CDR3 is TGTGCCAGCAGTGAATGGAGGGAGGCTGAAGCTTTCTTT.

The CDR3 coding sequence is TGTGCCAGCAGTGGACGATCACTAGCGGGAGGGCCCACAGATACGCAGTATTTT. It specifies CASSGRSLAGGPTDTQYF. V is TRBV6-1 and J is TRBJ2-3, with 13 bases matching TRBD2. Germline V gives CDR1 MNHNS, CDR2 SASEGT. The trim removed 4 bases at V and 2 bases at J, leaving 9 bases unmatched. The CDR3 has 18 amino acids.

This clone has only one observation. The rearrangement joins TRBV27 to TRBJ2-7; 8 positions match TRBD2. Germline loops: CDR1 MNHEY, CDR2 SMNVEV (reference sequence). The CDR3 is 18 amino acids. J lost 3 bases, V lost 0 bases, and 13 bases had no gene match. The CDR3 sequence is CASSLSDPSGRTNYEQYF. The DNA for the CDR3 is TGTGCCAGCAGTTTATCGGACCCCAGCGGGAGAACAAACTACGAGCAGTACTTC.

The CDR3 is CASSLEGGGGQPQHF. CDR3 bases: TGCGCCAGCAGCTTGGAGGGCGGGGGTGGTCAGCCCCAGCATTTT. V and J are TRBV5-1 and TRBJ1-5, with a tentative D call TRBD1 (5 bases). V lost 0 bases and J 6 bases, leaving 13 bases between the germline ends. This CDR3 has 15 amino acids. Germline CDR1 reads SGHRS; CDR2 reads YFSETQ.

This chain links TRBV12-5 with TRBJ2-1; D is perhaps TRBD1 (6 bases). V lost 3 bases and J 3 bases, leaving 15 bases between the germline ends. Germline V gene lookup returns CDR1 LGHNT and CDR2 FRNRAP. The CDR3 sequence is 16 residues long. The CDR3 reads CASGFVTGRDYNEQFF. Written as DNA, the CDR3 is TGTGCTAGTGGTTTCGTTACAGGGAGAGACTACAATGAGCAGTTCTTC. Filled out from reference TRBV12-5 and TRBJ2-1, the complete variable domain reads DARVTQTPRHKVTEMGQEVTMRCQPILGHNTVFWYRQTMMQGLELLAYFRNRAPLDDSGMPKDRFSAEMPDATLATLKIQPSEPRDSAVYFCASGFVTGRDYNEQFFGPGTRLTVL.

The chain has TRBV27 and TRBJ2-5, with 9 bases that match TRBD2. V lost 5 bases, J lost 4 bases, and 8 bases stayed unmatched. The CDR3 runs to 15 residues. Germline V gene lookup returns CDR1 MNHEY and CDR2 SMNVEV (reference sequence). This CDR3 reads CASSRGGATLETQYF. The CDR3 DNA follows: TGTGCCAGCAGTCGCGGGGGGGCTACATTAGAGACCCAGTACTTC.